A selection of T cell receptor beta chains follows, all from one sample in a study of cytomegalovirus exposure and HLA in healthy donors. Assay used: immunoSEQ multiplex PCR; TCRdb lists only in-frame clones, some missing. Of tens of thousands of clones in the sample, 90% to 96% were seen once. The sequenced sample consisted of PBMCs. Every receptor here comes from a man between 18 and 29 years old in good health and CMV-seropositive. The CDR3 runs from the conserved cysteine through the conserved F or W. D genes are given only for firm matches. Not all rows give a size; the values are once, few, many and, for expanded clones, a class.

CDR3 DNA	CDR3 protein	clone size	D gene	V gene	J gene
TGTGCCAGCAACTTGGGGGACAGAGAAAAAGAGACCCAGTACTTC	CASNLGDREKETQYF	-	TRBD1	TRBV5-6	TRBJ2-5
TGCGCCAGCACCCGAGACTACAATGAGCAGTTCTTC	CASTRDYNEQFF	once	-	TRBV5-1	TRBJ2-1
TGTGCCAGCAGCACAGACAGGGGATGGTCCGGGGAGCTGTTTTTT	CASSTDRGWSGELFF	-	TRBD1	TRBV9	TRBJ2-2
TGTGCCAGTAGTTGGACAGGATTAAGCAATCAGCCCCAGCATTTT	CASSWTGLSNQPQHF	-	TRBD1	TRBV19	TRBJ1-5
TGCAGCGTTGAAGTCAGAGGGACTAGCGGCTATACCTACGAGCAGTACTTC	CSVEVRGTSGYTYEQYF	-	TRBD2	TRBV29-1	TRBJ2-7
TGTGCCAGCAGCTTGGTCTTGGGCGCTAGCTATTTT	CASSLVLGASYF	-	-	TRBV5-4	TRBJ2-3
TGTGCCAGCAGTCGGACAGAATACACTGAAGCTTTCTTT	CASSRTEYTEAFF	-	-	TRBV6-6	TRBJ1-1
TGTGCCAGCAGCGTCGTAGCCGGGGAGCTGTTTTTT	CASSVVAGELFF	-	-	TRBV9	TRBJ2-2
TGTGCCAGCAGTTACTCCCGCAGGGTGGAGACCCAGTACTTC	CASSYSRRVETQYF	-	-	TRBV6-5	TRBJ2-5
TGTGCCAGTAGTTCGTCCTCTGGGGCCAACGTCCTGACTTTC	CASSSSSGANVLTF	-	-	TRBV19	TRBJ2-6
TGTGCCAGCAGCGTAGACATCCCTGACCGGAGGGGAGGCTACACCTTC	CASSVDIPDRRGGYTF	-	-	TRBV9	TRBJ1-2
TGCGCCAGCAGCCAAGATCAACAGGGGTCTGGAAACACCATATATTTT	CASSQDQQGSGNTIYF	-	TRBD1	TRBV4-1	TRBJ1-3
TGCGCCAGCAGCACAGGATTTACGGCTGGAAACACCATATATTTT	CASSTGFTAGNTIYF	-	-	TRBV10-1	TRBJ1-3
TGTGCCATCTGCGGGACCTCGGGCGGCTACACCTTC	CAICGTSGGYTF	-	-	TRBV10-3	TRBJ1-2
TGTGCCAGCAGCCACAGGACAGTAGATACGCAGTATTTT	CASSHRTVDTQYF	-	-	TRBV7-8	TRBJ2-3
TGTGCCAGCCGCGGCGCGGGAGGGCAAACAGATACGCAGTATTTT	CASRGAGGQTDTQYF	-	TRBD2	TRBV25-1	TRBJ2-3
TGTGCCAGCAGTTACTCGTTCAGAACTGAAGCTTTCTTT	CASSYSFRTEAFF	-	-	TRBV6-5	TRBJ1-1
TGTGCCAGTAGTATAGAGCCGGGAGGGGACTACAATGAGCAGTTCTTC	CASSIEPGGDYNEQFF	-	TRBD2	TRBV19	TRBJ2-1
TGTGCCAGCAGTGCACGACAGGGGGCGCATGTGGATACGCAGTATTTT	CASSARQGAHVDTQYF	once	TRBD1	TRBV27	TRBJ2-3
TGTGCCAGCAGCATCAGCGTGGCGCGGGGTGAAAAACTGTTTTTT	CASSISVARGEKLFF	-	-	TRBV7-9	TRBJ1-4
TGTGCCAGCAGTGACGGACTAGCGAACCACGAGCAGTACTTC	CASSDGLANHEQYF	-	TRBD2	TRBV6-5	TRBJ2-7
TGTGCCTGGAGTTTGGTCGGGGGCTACACCTTC	CAWSLVGGYTF	-	-	TRBV30	TRBJ1-2
TGCGCCAGCAGCCTACGGGGGGGGAACTACGAGCAGTACTTC	CASSLRGGNYEQYF	-	TRBD2	TRBV4-1	TRBJ2-7
TGTGCCAGCAGTTACACCAACAGGCCTTGGGAGCAGTACTTC	CASSYTNRPWEQYF	-	-	TRBV6-5	TRBJ2-7
TGCGCCAGCAGCCCTATACCCGGGAGGGACACTGAAGCTTTCTTT	CASSPIPGRDTEAFF	-	-	TRBV5-1	TRBJ1-1
TGTGCCAGCAGCGCAACTAGCGGGAGTTCCTACGAGCAGTACTTC	CASSATSGSSYEQYF	-	TRBD2	TRBV9	TRBJ2-7
TGTGCCAGTAGTAAGGACAGGCTTTACAATGAGCAGTTCTTC	CASSKDRLYNEQFF	-	TRBD1	TRBV19	TRBJ2-1
TGCGCCAGCAGCCAAGAGTCAGGCGAGCGGGGCTCCTACGAGCAGTACTTC	CASSQESGERGSYEQYF	-	TRBD2	TRBV4-1	TRBJ2-7
TGTGCCATCAGTGTCGGGCTAGCGGGCAATGAGCAGTTCTTC	CAISVGLAGNEQFF	once	TRBD2	TRBV10-3	TRBJ2-1
TGTGCCAGTAGTCTCCAGGGCCAGGGGTTGAGGAACACTGAAGCTTTCTTT	CASSLQGQGLRNTEAFF	-	-	TRBV19	TRBJ1-1
TGTGCCAGCAGCCTGGCCCCAGGGGCTATCGGGGAGCTGTTTTTT	CASSLAPGAIGELFF	-	-	TRBV5-4	TRBJ2-2